This is a list of T cell receptor beta chains from one sample in a study of CD8 T cells in ankylosing spondylitis. TCRdb reprocessed the 5' RACE reads with MiXCR, giving one entry per CDR3 protein. This sample yields 250,000 or so distinct CDR3 sequences, of which about 10% are seen a single time; 2.6% belongs to the top ten. The specimen sequenced was blood, either unsorted or a sorted T cell fraction (not recorded which). The receptors stem from a male donor with ankylosing spondylitis or in good health (not recorded which). CDR3s include the opening cysteine and the closing phenylalanine or tryptophan. The order of the fields is clone size, J gene, D gene, V gene, CDR3 protein, CDR3 DNA. The D gene is left open where the match is weak. Not every row has a clone size; where given, it reads once, few, many or a size class.

>many|TRBJ2-3|TRBD1|TRBV5-1
CASSQRPGQGRDTQYF
TGCGCCAGCAGCCAACGTCCGGGACAGGGAAGGGATACGCAGTATTTT
>NA|TRBJ2-3|TRBD2|TRBV20-1
CSARTSGGAADTQYF
TGCAGTGCTAGGACGAGCGGGGGGGCCGCAGATACGCAGTATTTT
>many|TRBJ2-7|TRBD2|TRBV5-1
CASSLEGSGGVSYEQYF
TGCGCCAGCAGCTTGGAAGGTAGCGGGGGGGTCTCCTACGAGCAGTACTTC
>many|TRBJ2-5|NA|TRBV29-1
CSVVGETQYF
TGCAGCGTAGTAGGGGAGACCCAGTACTTC
>NA|TRBJ2-1|TRBD1|TRBV11-2
CASSPGQGPSYNEQFF
TGTGCCAGCAGTCCTGGACAGGGGCCTAGCTACAATGAGCAGTTCTTC
>many|TRBJ2-1|NA|TRBV12-3/TRBV12-4
CASSLKQEFKFF
TGTGCCAGCAGTTTAAAACAGGAGTTCAAGTTCTTC
>many|TRBJ2-3|TRBD2|TRBV20-1
CRANSGTSTSDTQYF
TGCAGAGCCAATTCCGGGACTAGTACGTCAGATACGCAGTATTTT
>many|TRBJ2-2|NA|TRBV11-2
CASSFQGHYTGELFF
TGTGCCAGCAGTTTTCAGGGACACTACACCGGGGAGCTGTTTTTT
>many|TRBJ2-1|TRBD1|TRBV29-1
CSVEGDRVNEQFF
TGCAGCGTTGAAGGGGACAGGGTCAATGAGCAGTTCTTC
>few|TRBJ2-1|NA|TRBV12-3/TRBV12-4
CASSFERRGDNEQFF
TGTGCCAGCAGTTTCGAGCGGAGGGGGGACAATGAGCAGTTCTTC
>many|TRBJ2-1|NA|TRBV5-5
CASSLVGERRNEQFF
TGTGCCAGCAGCTTGGTGGGTGAGCGACGCAATGAGCAGTTCTTC
>many|TRBJ2-1|TRBD2|TRBV7-9
CASSLSKPSGRDEQFF
TGTGCCAGCAGCTTAAGTAAACCTAGCGGGAGGGATGAGCAGTTCTTC
>many|TRBJ2-1|NA|TRBV20-1
CSAEGGGLYNEQFF
TGCAGTGCCGAGGGGGGGGGCTTATACAATGAGCAGTTCTTC
>NA|TRBJ2-7|NA|TRBV7-2
CASSYYPGPYEQYF
TGTGCCAGCAGCTATTACCCAGGGCCCTACGAGCAGTACTTC
>many|TRBJ2-7|NA|TRBV20-1
CSARDPYGSSYEQYF
TGCAGTGCTAGAGATCCTTACGGGAGCTCCTACGAGCAGTACTTC
>many|TRBJ2-7|NA|TRBV6-2/TRBV6-3
CASSYSTHEQYF
TGTGCCAGCAGTTACTCGACCCACGAGCAGTACTTC
>many|TRBJ1-1|TRBD1|TRBV5-1
CASSRRRGTEAFF
TGCGCCAGCAGCCGCCGCAGGGGGACTGAAGCTTTCTTT
>many|TRBJ1-6|TRBD1|TRBV7-2
CASSSLQGARSNSPLHF
TGTGCCAGCAGCTCCTTACAGGGGGCGCGTTCTAATTCACCCCTCCACTTT
>many|TRBJ1-6|NA|TRBV30
CAWDSLLNSPLHF
TGTGCCTGGGACAGTTTGTTAAATTCACCCCTCCACTTT
>NA|TRBJ1-4|NA|TRBV11-2
CASSAWTVTNEKLFF
TGTGCCAGCAGCGCCTGGACAGTGACTAATGAAAAACTGTTTTTT
>many|TRBJ2-7|TRBD1|TRBV6-1
CASSEGGQGALLGNEQYF
TGTGCCAGCAGTGAAGGGGGACAGGGGGCCCTCCTCGGGAACGAGCAGTACTTC
>many|TRBJ2-1|TRBD2|TRBV29-1
CSVRTSGTYNEQFF
TGCAGCGTGCGGACTAGCGGGACCTACAATGAGCAGTTCTTC
>NA|TRBJ2-1|TRBD2|TRBV6-2/TRBV6-3
CASSYVGGGDQFF
TGTGCCAGCAGTTACGTCGGCGGGGGGGACCAGTTCTTC
>few|TRBJ1-1|NA|TRBV10-1
CASSESHRDTEAFF
TGCGCCAGCAGTGAGTCCCACAGGGACACTGAAGCTTTCTTT
>many|TRBJ1-1|NA|TRBV5-5
CASSPTGNTEAFF
TGTGCCAGCAGCCCGACGGGGAACACTGAAGCTTTCTTT
>few|TRBJ2-1|NA|TRBV20-1
CSARDRFGEQFF
TGCAGTGCTAGAGACCGGTTTGGTGAGCAGTTCTTC
>many|TRBJ1-6|NA|TRBV12-2
CASRLPTGKGYNSPLHF
TGTGCAAGTCGCTTACCTACAGGGAAAGGTTATAATTCACCCCTCCACTTT
>many|TRBJ2-2|NA|TRBV21-1
CASSTSGGARNTGELFF
TGTGCCAGCAGCACCTCCGGGGGGGCTAGGAACACCGGGGAGCTGTTTTTT
>many|TRBJ2-3|NA|TRBV2
CATSLDTQYF
TGTGCCACCTCGTTGGATACGCAGTATTTT
>many|TRBJ2-7|NA|TRBV14
CASSQDLGADYEQYF
TGTGCCAGCAGCCAAGACTTGGGCGCCGACTACGAGCAGTACTTC
>many|TRBJ1-2|NA|TRBV4-2
CASSQETGALYGYTF
TGTGCCAGCAGCCAAGAAACGGGGGCGCTGTACGGCTACACCTTC
>NA|TRBJ2-5|TRBD2|TRBV2
CASRLAEQETQYF
TGTGCCAGCAGACTAGCGGAGCAAGAGACCCAGTACTTC
>many|TRBJ1-2|NA|TRBV20-1
CSAAHRGYGYGYTF
TGCAGTGCCGCACACCGGGGTTATGGCTATGGCTACACCTTC
>many|TRBJ1-2|NA|TRBV29-1
CSASRTVTNYGYTF
TGCAGCGCCAGCCGGACAGTTACTAACTATGGCTACACCTTC
>NA|TRBJ1-1|NA|TRBV7-2
CASRSAGRAFF
TGTGCCAGCAGGTCCGCGGGGCGAGCTTTCTTT
>many|TRBJ1-2|NA|TRBV20-1
CSARDHRQAYTSDGYTF
TGCAGTGCTAGAGACCACCGACAAGCCTACACCTCCGATGGCTACACCTTC
>many|TRBJ1-1|TRBD1|TRBV2
CASSEARTGEAFF
TGTGCCAGCAGTGAAGCTCGGACAGGGGAGGCTTTCTTT
>many|TRBJ2-2|NA|TRBV4-1
CASSQVLLTGELFF
TGCGCCAGCAGCCAAGTTCTTCTCACCGGGGAGCTGTTTTTT
>many|TRBJ2-3|TRBD1|TRBV7-2
CASSFTGVNTDTQYF
TGTGCCAGCAGCTTCACAGGGGTCAACACAGATACGCAGTATTTT
>many|TRBJ2-7|NA|TRBV2
CASSDPRAYEQYF
TGTGCCAGTTCGGACCCTCGGGCCTACGAGCAGTACTTC
>NA|TRBJ2-5|NA|TRBV28
CASAILGETQYF
TGTGCCAGTGCGATCCTAGGAGAGACCCAGTACTTC
>NA|TRBJ1-1|NA|TRBV29-1
CSVWPPAGDHTEAFF
TGCAGCGTCTGGCCTCCGGCAGGGGACCACACTGAAGCCTTCTTT
>NA|TRBJ2-2|NA|TRBV7-2
CASSLRYGYTGELFF
TGTGCCAGCAGCTTACGTTACGGGTACACCGGGGAGCTGTTTTTT
>NA|TRBJ2-1|NA|TRBV7-9
CASSLSFGESYNEQFF
TGTGCCAGCAGCTTATCTTTTGGGGAAAGCTACAATGAGCAGTTCTTC
>many|TRBJ1-5|TRBD1|TRBV2
CASSLTGTAIQPQHF
TGTGCCAGCAGCTTAACCGGGACAGCGATCCAGCCCCAGCATTTT